These 19 T cell receptor beta chains share one sample of origin, sequenced in a study of cytomegalovirus exposure and HLA in healthy donors. PCR primers comprised 60 Vbeta and 13 Jbeta primers. Some clones are missing from TCRdb's copy, which holds only in-frame ones; the method was immunoSEQ multiplex PCR. The table includes about 170,000 clones, roughly 60% detected once. Sequencing was carried out using PBMCs. The receptors shown here come from a man aged 35-49 years in good health and CMV-seronegative.

On this clone: This CDR3 is also generated by other DNA sequences in the sample. The V gene is TRBV18, the J gene TRBJ1-1; 9 positions agree with TRBD1. Germline V gives CDR1 KGHSH, CDR2 LQKENI. The CDR3 runs to 14 residues. The J segment lost 1 base and the V segment lost 5 bases, leaving 2 bases of the junction unmatched. CDR3 sequence: CASSSTGGNTEAFF. CDR3 coding DNA: TGTGCCAGCTCATCGACAGGGGGGAACACTGAAGCTTTCTTT.

The chain has TRBV29-1 and TRBJ1-1; 7 positions match TRBD1. The germline CDR1 and CDR2 sequences are SQVTM and ANQGSEA. The CDR3 is made up of 13 amino acids. The trim removed 7 bases at V and 0 bases at J, leaving 5 bases unmatched. The CDR3 region is CSAGDSMNTEAFF. The CDR3, as DNA: TGCAGCGCGGGGGACAGCATGAACACTGAAGCTTTCTTT.

In nucleotides, the CDR3 is TGTGCCAGTAGTATAGATCCCGACGGGAACCTCAATCAGCCCCAGCATTTT. It translates to CASSIDPDGNLNQPQHF. The J gene is TRBJ1-5, the V gene TRBV19, with D uncertain. Per germline, CDR1 LNHDA and CDR2 SQIVND (reference sequence). The CDR3 spans 17 residues. Trimming shortened V by 0 bases and J by 3 bases, and 15 bases separated the two germline ends.

The CDR3 DNA reads as TGTGCCAGCAGCTTTGGCGGGGGGGCCGAGGGTCTAGATACGCAGTATTTT. Translated: CASSFGGGAEGLDTQYF. This chain connects TRBV7-9 to TRBJ2-3, with 9 bases fitting TRBD2. Trimming cost V 3 bases and J 5 bases; bases outside gene matches: 12. The germline CDR1 and CDR2 sequences are SEHNR and FQNEAQ (reference sequence). The CDR3 runs 17 residues.

The chain recombines TRBV7-9 with TRBJ2-3; 8 bases fit TRBD2. The germline V gene has CDR1 SEHNR and CDR2 FQNEAQ (reference sequence). The CDR3 is made up of 15 amino acids. The junction had 11 bases not matched to a gene; V was cut back by 8 bases and J by 4 bases. This chain's CDR3 is CASETGGGNADTQYF. CDR3 bases: TGTGCCAGCGAAACGGGGGGGGGTAACGCAGATACGCAGTATTTT.

The chain couples TRBV7-2 to TRBJ1-5, with D perhaps TRBD1 (5 bases). The CDR3 sequence is 13 residues long. The ends were cut back, 5 bases at V and 4 bases at J, with 9 bases in the middle. Germline values: CDR1 SGHTA, CDR2 FQGNSA. The CDR3 spells CASSPRGNQPQHF. CDR3 nucleotide sequence: TGTGCCAGCAGCCCCCGGGGGAATCAGCCCCAGCATTTT.

This clone was picked up a small number of times. The chain joins TRBV29-1 to TRBJ2-5, with D perhaps matching TRBD1 (6 bases). The CDR3 extends over 11 amino acids. Trimming took off 4 bases at V and 11 bases at J, with 14 bases between the two ends. Germline lookup yields CDR1 SQVTM and CDR2 ANQGSEA. As DNA, the CDR3 is TGCAGCGTTGTAACAGGGCGAGAGCAGTACTTC. Encoded protein: CSVVTGREQYF.

This clone was detected a few times. The chain joins TRBV5-4 to TRBJ1-1; D is possibly TRBD1 (5 bases). The V and J ends lost 1 base and 4 bases respectively, with 14 bases between them. CDR1 and CDR2 from the germline V gene are SGHNT and YYREEE (reference sequence). CDR3 length: 15 amino acids. CDR3 residues: CASSLSRGVGTEAFF. The CDR3 DNA reads as TGTGCCAGCAGCTTGTCTCGGGGGGTCGGCACTGAAGCTTTCTTT.

In this sample, this clone turned up once. The chain uses TRBV9 and TRBJ2-1; no firm D call. There are 12 residues in the CDR3. From germline, CDR1 is SGDLS and CDR2 YYNGEE. The ends were cut back, 0 bases at V and 8 bases at J, with 6 bases in the middle. CDR3 residues: CASSVEAYEQFF. The CDR3 DNA is TGTGCCAGCAGCGTAGAAGCTTATGAGCAGTTCTTC.

Worth noting for this clone: At one end the junction does not follow the germline gene, possibly because of a read error. Other nucleotide sequences from this sample produce the same CDR3. The V call is TRBV11-2, the J call TRBJ1-1; D is perhaps TRBD1 (5 bases). The CDR3 length is 15 residues. Germline V gene data show CDR1 as SGHAT and CDR2 as FQNNGV. CDR3 DNA: TGTGCCAGCAGCTTAGTTGCGGGGCCCAACACTGAGGCTTTCTTT. Amino acids: CASSLVAGPNTEAFF.

To note about this clone: The junction departs from germline at one end; a sequencing error may be responsible. This chain connects TRBV13 to TRBJ2-1; 7 bases align to TRBD2. CDR1 and CDR2 (germline): PRHDT, FYEKMQ (reference sequence). This CDR3 is 13 amino acids long. DNA for the CDR3: TGTGCCAGCAGTTTAGAGGGAGGGAATGAGCAGTTCTTC. Translating gives CASSLEGGNEQFF.

This clone was observed a handful of times. The chain is built from TRBV5-8 and TRBJ2-3; 7 bases align to TRBD2. CDR3 size: 11 residues. The trim removed 7 bases at V and 5 bases at J, leaving 1 base unmatched. Germline V gene data show CDR1 as SGHTS and CDR2 as YDEGEE. The CDR3: CASGGGDTQYF. The CDR3 bases are TGTGCCAGCGGGGGGGGAGATACGCAGTATTTT.

This clone has just a few counts. The J gene is TRBJ2-5, the V gene TRBV18; 7 bases map to TRBD2. The CDR3 consists of 16 residues. Germline values: CDR1 KGHSH, CDR2 LQKENI. Trimming took 3 bases from V and 7 from J; bases not matched to a gene: 14. As DNA, the CDR3 is TGTGCCAGCTCACCTCCCGGCGGACTAGGCTCATCGACCCAGTACTTC. Translation: CASSPPGGLGSSTQYF. Full variable domain (remainder filled in from reference TRBV18 and TRBJ2-5): NAGVMQNPRHLVRRRGQEARLRCSPMKGHSHVYWYRQLPEEGLKFMVYLQKENIIDESGMPKERFSAEFPKEGPSILRIQQVVRGDSAAYFCASSPPGGLGSSTQYFGPGTRLLVL.

This sequence joins TRBV27 and TRBJ1-6; 7 nucleotides line up with TRBD1. The CDR3 covers 16 residues. Looked up from germline, CDR1 is MNHEY and CDR2 is SMNVEV (reference sequence). V lost 2 bases to trimming and J lost 7 bases; unmatched junction nucleotides: 8. CDR3 nucleotide sequence: TGTGCCAGCAGTTTAAGGCAGGACAGGAAAAATTCACCCCTCCACTTT. Its protein product is CASSLRQDRKNSPLHF.

This clone was seen only once. The chain couples TRBV6-5 to TRBJ2-1, with a weak D call TRBD1 (6 bases). Germline CDR1 MNHEY, CDR2 SVGAGI. V shed 0 bases and J shed 7 bases, with 13 bases lying between them. CDR3 length: 15 residues. In DNA, the CDR3 is TGTGCCAGCAGTTACTCGATGGAAAGGGGGAATGAGCAGTTCTTC. Translation gives CASSYSMERGNEQFF.

This chain links TRBV7-8 with TRBJ2-7, with 9 bases fitting TRBD2. V lost 1 base, J lost 2 bases, and 3 bases stayed unmatched. CDR1 SGHVS and CDR2 FQNEAQ come from the germline V gene. The CDR3 consists of 15 residues. The CDR3 DNA is TGTGCCAGCAGCTTAGTGACTAGCGGAACCTACGAGCAGTACTTC. Its protein is CASSLVTSGTYEQYF. Filled out from reference TRBV7-8 and TRBJ2-7, the complete variable domain reads GAGVSQSPRYKVAKRGQDVALRCDPISGHVSLFWYQQALGQGPEFLTYFQNEAQLDKSGLPSDRFFAERPEGSVSTLKIQRTQQEDSAVYLCASSLVTSGTYEQYFGPGTRLTVT.

The V and J genes are TRBV2 and TRBJ2-2, with 12 bases identical to TRBD1. The CDR3 spans 15 residues. The ends lost 6 bases at V and 5 bases at J; junction bases unmatched: 4. Germline CDR1 SNHLY, CDR2 FYNNEI. CDR3 coding DNA: TGTGCCAGCAGGCGGGACAGGGGGCTTACCGGGGAGCTGTTTTTT. Translating it yields CASRRDRGLTGELFF.

Concerning this clone: Germline is not matched at one junction end, which may reflect a read error. The chain carries TRBV30 and TRBJ2-7; possible D gene TRBD2, 6 bases. The germline V gene encodes CDR1 GTSNPN and CDR2 SVGIG (reference sequence). The CDR3 length is 14 residues. CDR3 bases: TGTGCCTGGAGTGTAGGCGGACTACCCTACGGGCAGTACTTC. This gives the protein CAWSVGGLPYGQYF.

This clone was detected a few times. The chain joins TRBV5-8 to TRBJ2-2; 7 bases match TRBD1. The CDR3 is 15 amino acids. Germline loops: CDR1 SGHTS, CDR2 YDEGEE. V lost 2 bases and J lost 3; bases outside the gene matches: 4. The CDR3 DNA is TGTGCCAGCAGCTTCCGGACAGGTGACACCGGGGAGCTGTTTTTT. It codes for CASSFRTGDTGELFF.